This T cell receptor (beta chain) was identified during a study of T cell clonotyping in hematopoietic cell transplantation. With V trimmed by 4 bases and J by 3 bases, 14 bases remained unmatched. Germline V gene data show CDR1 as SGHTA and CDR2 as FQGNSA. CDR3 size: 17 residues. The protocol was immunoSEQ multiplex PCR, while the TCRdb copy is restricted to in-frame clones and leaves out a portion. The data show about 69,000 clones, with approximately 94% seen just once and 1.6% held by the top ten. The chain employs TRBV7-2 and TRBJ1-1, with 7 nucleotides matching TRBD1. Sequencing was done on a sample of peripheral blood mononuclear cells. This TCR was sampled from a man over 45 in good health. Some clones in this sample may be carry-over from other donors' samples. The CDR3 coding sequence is TGTGCCAGCAGCTCCCCCGCAGGGGGGGGAAGGGACACTGAAGCTTTCTTT. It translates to CASSSPAGGGRDTEAFF.